The T cell receptor (beta chain) described here comes from a study of identical twins. General study findings and limits: There is a chance that invariant MAIT and iNKT cells partially muddied zero-insertion analyses. Twin pairs' shared out-of-frame alpha sequences were enriched in low generation probability.

One entry per CDR3 protein results from TCRdb running MiXCR on the 5' RACE reads. Here the sample spans hundreds of thousands of distinct CDR3 sequences, 7% being singletons. A remark on this clonotype: Its matching antigen is unknown.

V was cut by 1 base and J by 7 bases, with 17 bases left in between. CDR3 length: 16 amino acids. Germline assignment: CDR1 LGHDT and CDR2 YNNKEL (reference sequence). These data were also reused for a study on yellow fever vaccine responses in identical twins. According to that study: In identical twins, vaccine T cell responses appeared partly shared and partly individual.

Source material: memory (CD45RO+) T cells sorted from blood. This TCR was recovered from a young woman in good health. The chain uses TRBV3-1 and TRBJ2-1; D is possibly TRBD2 (7 bases). Written as DNA, the CDR3 is TGTGCCAGCAGCCAAGCCTATCTGGGGGGGCGAAATGAGCAGTTCTTC. It codes for CASSQAYLGGRNEQFF.